The entry that follows covers one T cell receptor beta chain sequence. This sample is part of a study of control samples from healthy donors and cancer patients. Measured with immunoSEQ multiplex PCR; TCRdb has only the in-frame clones, and not every one. Here the sample spans 190,000 or so clones, around 93% being singletons. There are 12 residues in the CDR3. Trimming removed 8 bases from V and 3 bases from J, with 5 bases in between. This receptor was identified in a man between 18 and 29 years old in good health. The chain links TRBV12-3 or TRBV12-4 to TRBJ2-6; D gene ambiguous. Sequencing was done on a sample of blood. CDR3 DNA sequence: TGTGCCAGCTTCAATGGGGCCAACGTCCTGACTTTC. This gives the protein CASFNGANVLTF.